The following is a TCR beta chain sequence with its context. Original processing notes: The assay estimated nucleated cells by amplifying reference gene primers. Clones were read by immunoSEQ multiplex PCR, and TCRdb kept only the in-frame ones, dropping some. V, J and clone size derive from that table, while D and trimming were established from the DNA sequence. The repertoire has approximately 130,000 clones, around 85% of them found once; the top ten carry 4.3%. The CDR3 is 13 residues long. The V gene's germline CDR1 is GTSNPN and CDR2 SVGIG (reference sequence). The V and J ends lost 3 bases and 6 bases, in that order; junction bases with no gene match: 2. These data belong to a study of blood T cell repertoires in COVID-19. Study-level information: Collection of acute and convalescent COVID-19 samples took place in the United States, Italy and Spain. T cells, B-cell-depleted T cells, or PBMCs provided the cDNA or gDNA that served as material.

The sequencing sample was made of peripheral blood. The sequence derives from a human donor in a cohort sampled during active COVID-19. The chain combines TRBV30 with TRBJ2-1, with 10 bases lining up with TRBD2. The CDR3 spells CAWRTSGTNEQFF. The CDR3 coding sequence is TGTGCCTGGAGAACTAGCGGGACCAATGAGCAGTTCTTC.